What follows is one T cell receptor (beta chain) and its context. This clonotype was recorded at least ten times. It lacks a known antigen. No quality values exist for individual bases; no much larger clone is one base distant. V and J lose 3 bases and 4 bases, and a span of 15 bases separates them. CDR1 GTSNPN and CDR2 SVGIG were looked up in the germline V gene (reference sequence). The CDR3 holds 14 amino acids from the cysteine to the phenylalanine. Only the CDR3 DNA stays, 42 bases, in frame from base 1. The sample is drawn from a study. The sequencer was an Illumina MiSeq. TCRdb reprocessed the public reads (quality trimming at Q25 with fastp, clone calling with MiXCR) and kept in-frame beta chains. Here each entry gathers all rows of one CDR3 protein and keeps the most common genes and DNA. The sample includes fewer than 5,500 distinct CDR3 sequences, with around 8.1% observed a single time. Roughly 10% of the sample is held by the ten biggest clonotypes.

The receptor's source is a human donor with rheumatoid arthritis. This sequence uses TRBV30 and TRBJ1-1; the D region possibly corresponds to TRBD1 (5 bases align). Specimen: CD4+ T cells from synovial fluid. DNA sequence: TGTGCCTGGAGGACGGGGGGGAAAAGCACTGAAGCTTTCTTT. The encoded protein is CAWRTGGKSTEAFF. This CDR3, with the reference TRBV30 and TRBJ1-1 proteins standing in past its ends, gives the full variable domain SQTIHQWPATLVQPVGSPLSLECTVEGTSNPNLYWYRQAAGRGLQLLFYSVGIGQISSEVPQNLSASRPQDRQFILSSKKLLLSDSGFYLCAWRTGGKSTEAFFGQGTRLTVV.